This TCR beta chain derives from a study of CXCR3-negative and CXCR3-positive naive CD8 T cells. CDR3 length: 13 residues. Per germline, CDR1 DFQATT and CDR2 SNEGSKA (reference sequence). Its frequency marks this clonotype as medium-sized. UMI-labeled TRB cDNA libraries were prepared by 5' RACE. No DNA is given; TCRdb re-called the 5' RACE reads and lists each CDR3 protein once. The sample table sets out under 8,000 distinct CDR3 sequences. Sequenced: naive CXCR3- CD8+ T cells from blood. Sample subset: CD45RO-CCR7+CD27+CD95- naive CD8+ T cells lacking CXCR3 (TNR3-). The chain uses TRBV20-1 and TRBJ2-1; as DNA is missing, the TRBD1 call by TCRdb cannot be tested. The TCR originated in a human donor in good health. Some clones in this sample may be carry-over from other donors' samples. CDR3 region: CSLRGTINNEQFF.